This entry features one TCR beta chain sequence. This sample is drawn from a study of blood T cell repertoires in COVID-19. Study overall: Sources were T cells, B-cell-depleted T cells, or PBMCs; the material itself was cDNA or gDNA.

The germline gives CDR1 MDHEN, CDR2 SYDVKM. CDR3 size: 15 residues. The V and J ends lost 3 bases and 5 bases respectively, with 14 bases between them. Data came from immunoSEQ multiplex PCR; TCRdb stores just in-frame clones and leaves some out. The sample gives some 270,000 clones, about nine tenths of which show up once; roughly 4.3% is in the top ten. Sequenced input: PBMCs or T cells enriched from blood (not recorded which). The TCR comes from a woman aged 25-40 years with acute COVID-19. The chain carries TRBV28 and TRBJ2-1; TRBD2 might be the D (6 bases). The CDR3 DNA sequence: TGTGCCAGCAGTTTCAGCGGGCCTAAGCACAATGAGCAGTTCTTC. It is translated as CASSFSGPKHNEQFF.